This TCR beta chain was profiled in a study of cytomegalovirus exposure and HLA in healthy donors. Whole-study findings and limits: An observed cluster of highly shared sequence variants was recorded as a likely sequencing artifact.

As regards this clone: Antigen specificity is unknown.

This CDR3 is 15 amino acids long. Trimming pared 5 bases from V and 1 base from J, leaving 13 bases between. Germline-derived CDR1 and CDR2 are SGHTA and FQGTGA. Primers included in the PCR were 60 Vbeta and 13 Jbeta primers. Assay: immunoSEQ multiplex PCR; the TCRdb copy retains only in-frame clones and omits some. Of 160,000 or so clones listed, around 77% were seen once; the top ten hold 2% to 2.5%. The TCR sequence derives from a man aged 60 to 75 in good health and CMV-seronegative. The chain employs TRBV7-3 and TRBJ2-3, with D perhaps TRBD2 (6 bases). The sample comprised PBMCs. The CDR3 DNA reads TGTGCCAGCAGCGCAGTTCCGGGGGGCACAGATACGCAGTATTTT. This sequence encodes CASSAVPGGTDTQYF. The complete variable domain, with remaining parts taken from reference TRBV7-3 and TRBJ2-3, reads GAGVSQTPSNKVTEKGKYVELRCDPISGHTALYWYRQSLGQGPEFLIYFQGTGAADDSGLPNDRFFAVRPEGSVSTLKIQRTERGDSAVYLCASSAVPGGTDTQYFGPGTRLTVL.